This T cell receptor beta chain was retrieved from a study of cytomegalovirus exposure and HLA in healthy donors. Study outcomes and limitations: Most TCR sequences showed up rarely, but some public TCRs showed up in many donors. Reportedly, diagnosis of cytomegalovirus status by the classifier showed high specificity and sensitivity.

The assay was immunoSEQ multiplex PCR, and TCRdb's table has in-frame clones only and misses some. Counted here are approximately 150,000 clones, 70% to 90% occurring once; the ten biggest clones make up under 2.5%. In the case of this clone: What it binds is unknown.

Per the germline V gene, CDR1 is SGHKS and CDR2 is YYEKEE (reference sequence). Trimming removed 4 bases from V and 5 bases from J, with 15 bases in between. The CDR3 sequence is 14 residues long. The rearrangement links TRBV5-5 to TRBJ2-5; perhaps TRBD2 as D (6 bases). The sample comprised PBMCs. This receptor was identified in a man younger than 40 in good health and CMV-seropositive. CDR3 nucleotide sequence: TGTGCCAGCAGCCGCCAGCCGGGGGATGAGACCCAGTACTTC. Translation gives CASSRQPGDETQYF.